The clone carrying this T cell receptor beta chain was observed a few times. Its antigen is unknown. The data stem from a study of beta chain features in type 1 diabetes. Germline trimming cut 6 bases from V and 6 bases from J; bases unmatched to any gene: 6. The germline V gene has CDR1 SGHVS and CDR2 FNYEAQ. The CDR3 has 14 amino acids. Every bit of the isolated RNA underwent reverse transcription, so sequencing read expressed TCRB transcripts. TCRdb's copy holds only in-frame clones and misses some; the assay was immunoSEQ multiplex PCR. The sample consists of 550,000 to 850,000 clones, over 10% of them appearing once. Study outcomes and limitations: Moderate but significant shortening of TCRB CDR3s was recorded in all four CD4+ subsets from Type 1 diabetes patients.

Sequencing was done on a sample of naive CD4+ T cells from blood. The sequence came from a man between 18 and 35 years old with type 1 diabetes. The chain carries TRBV7-6 and TRBJ1-4; 8 positions agree with TRBD1. CDR3 bases: TGTGCCAGCAGTCTAGGACAGGGCCATGAAAAACTGTTTTTT. Its protein product is CASSLGQGHEKLFF.